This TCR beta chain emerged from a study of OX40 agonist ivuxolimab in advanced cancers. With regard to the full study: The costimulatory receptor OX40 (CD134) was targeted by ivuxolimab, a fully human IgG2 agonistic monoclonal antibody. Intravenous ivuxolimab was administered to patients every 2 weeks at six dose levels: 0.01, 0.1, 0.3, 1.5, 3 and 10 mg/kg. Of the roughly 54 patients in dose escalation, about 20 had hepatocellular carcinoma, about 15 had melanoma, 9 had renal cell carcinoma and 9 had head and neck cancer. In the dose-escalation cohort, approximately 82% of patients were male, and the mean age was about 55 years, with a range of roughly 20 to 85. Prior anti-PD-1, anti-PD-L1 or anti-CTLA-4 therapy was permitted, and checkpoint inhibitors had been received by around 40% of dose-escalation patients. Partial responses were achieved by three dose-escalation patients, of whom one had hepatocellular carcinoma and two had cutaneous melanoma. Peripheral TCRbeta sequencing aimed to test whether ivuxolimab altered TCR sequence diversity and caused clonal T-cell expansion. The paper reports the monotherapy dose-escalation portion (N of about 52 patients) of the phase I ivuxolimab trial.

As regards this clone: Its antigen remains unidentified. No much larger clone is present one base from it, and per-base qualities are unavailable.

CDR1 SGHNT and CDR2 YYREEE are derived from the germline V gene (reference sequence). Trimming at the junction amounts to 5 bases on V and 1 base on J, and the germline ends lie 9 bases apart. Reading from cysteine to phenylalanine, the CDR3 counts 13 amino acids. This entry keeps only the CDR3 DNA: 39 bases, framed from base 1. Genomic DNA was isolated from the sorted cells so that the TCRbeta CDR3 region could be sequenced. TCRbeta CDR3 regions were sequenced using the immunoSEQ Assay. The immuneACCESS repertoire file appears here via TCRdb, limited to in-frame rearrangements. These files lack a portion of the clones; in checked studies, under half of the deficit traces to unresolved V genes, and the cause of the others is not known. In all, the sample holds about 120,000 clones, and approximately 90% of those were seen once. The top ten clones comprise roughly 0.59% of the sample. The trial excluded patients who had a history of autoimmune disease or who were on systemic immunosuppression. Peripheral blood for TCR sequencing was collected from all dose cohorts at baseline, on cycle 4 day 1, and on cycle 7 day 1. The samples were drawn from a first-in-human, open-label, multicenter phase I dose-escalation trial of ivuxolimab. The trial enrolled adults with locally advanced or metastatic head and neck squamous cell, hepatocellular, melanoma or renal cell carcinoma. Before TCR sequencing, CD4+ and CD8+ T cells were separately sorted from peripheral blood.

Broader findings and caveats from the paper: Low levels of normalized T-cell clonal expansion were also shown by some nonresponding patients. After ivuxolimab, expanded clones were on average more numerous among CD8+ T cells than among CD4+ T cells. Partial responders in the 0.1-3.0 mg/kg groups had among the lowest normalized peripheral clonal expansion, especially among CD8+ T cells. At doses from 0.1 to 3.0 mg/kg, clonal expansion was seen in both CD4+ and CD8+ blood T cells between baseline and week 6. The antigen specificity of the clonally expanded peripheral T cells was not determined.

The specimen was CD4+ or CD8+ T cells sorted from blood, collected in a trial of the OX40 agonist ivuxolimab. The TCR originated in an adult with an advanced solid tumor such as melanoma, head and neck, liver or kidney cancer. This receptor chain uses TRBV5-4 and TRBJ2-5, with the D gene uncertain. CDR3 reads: CASRAKPQETQYF. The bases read TGTGCCAGCAGGGCAAAGCCCCAAGAGACCCAGTACTTC.